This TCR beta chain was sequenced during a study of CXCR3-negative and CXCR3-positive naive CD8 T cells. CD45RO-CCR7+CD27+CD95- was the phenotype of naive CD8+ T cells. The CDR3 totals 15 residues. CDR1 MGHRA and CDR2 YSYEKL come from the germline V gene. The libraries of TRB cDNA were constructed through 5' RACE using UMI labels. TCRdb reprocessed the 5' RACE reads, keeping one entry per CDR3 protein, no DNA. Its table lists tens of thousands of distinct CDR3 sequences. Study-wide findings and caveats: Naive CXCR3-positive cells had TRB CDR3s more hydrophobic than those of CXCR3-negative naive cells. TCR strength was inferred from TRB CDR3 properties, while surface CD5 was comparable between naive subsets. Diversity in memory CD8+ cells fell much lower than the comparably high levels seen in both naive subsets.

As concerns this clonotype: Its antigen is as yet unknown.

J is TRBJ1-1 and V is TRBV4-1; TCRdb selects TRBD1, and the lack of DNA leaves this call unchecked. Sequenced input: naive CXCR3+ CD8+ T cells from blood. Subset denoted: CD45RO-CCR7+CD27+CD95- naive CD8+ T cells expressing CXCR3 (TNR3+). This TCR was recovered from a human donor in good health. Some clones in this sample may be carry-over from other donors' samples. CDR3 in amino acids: CASSQVTGMNTEAFF.